The 26 T cell receptor beta chains in this list originate from one sample, sequenced in a study of cytomegalovirus exposure and HLA in healthy donors. Some clones are missing from TCRdb's copy, which holds only in-frame ones; the method was immunoSEQ multiplex PCR. Among 100,000 to 120,000 clones listed, roughly 87% were seen once. What was sequenced was PBMCs. These receptors all stem from a woman aged 18 to 35 in good health and CMV-seronegative.

This rearrangement joins TRBV30 to TRBJ1-1, with a possible D match to TRBD1 (5 bases). Germline lookup yields CDR1 GTSNPN and CDR2 SVGIG (reference sequence). The germline V and J ends were trimmed by 3 bases and 11 bases, with 16 bases remaining between them. CDR3 length: 12 amino acids. CDR3 DNA sequence: TGTGCCTGGAGCTCTCAGGGTGGGGTCGCTTTCTTT. Encoded protein: CAWSSQGGVAFF.

The V call is TRBV7-2, the J call TRBJ2-7, with 11 bases identical to TRBD2. Germline CDR1 is SGHTA and CDR2 is FQGNSA. The CDR3 totals 15 residues. After removal of 3 bases from V and 3 bases from J, the junction contained 4 bases not matched to a gene. The CDR3 spells CASSFSGRAYYEQYF. The DNA of the CDR3 is TGTGCCAGCAGCTTTAGCGGGAGGGCCTACTACGAGCAGTACTTC.

The chain combines TRBV2 with TRBJ2-5; 9 nucleotides agree with TRBD2. V lost 7 bases, J lost 5 bases, and 17 bases stayed unmatched. The CDR3 sequence is 17 residues long. Germline V CDR1 and CDR2: SNHLY, FYNNEI. CDR3 protein: CASTFVLAGVGSETQYF. CDR3 nucleotides: TGTGCCAGCACCTTCGTGTTAGCGGGAGTCGGAAGTGAGACCCAGTACTTC.

V usage is TRBV15 and J usage is TRBJ2-1; TRBD2 matches at 9 bases. The germline V gene encodes CDR1 LNHNV and CDR2 YYDKDF (reference sequence). J gave up 1 base and V 5 bases, and 9 bases lay outside the gene matches. The CDR3 totals 17 residues. The CDR3 bases are TGTGCCACCAGCCGATGGGCGGGGGGGCCGTCCTACAATGAGCAGTTCTTC. Translated: CATSRWAGGPSYNEQFF.

Here the CDR3 reads CASSLEIIEAHGYTF. The CDR3 coding sequence is TGTGCCAGCAGCTTGGAGATTATTGAGGCCCATGGCTACACCTTC. The chain uses TRBV5-6 and TRBJ1-2; no clear D gene. CDR1 and CDR2 (germline): SGHDT, YYEEEE. Trimming shortened V by 0 bases and J by 6 bases, and 15 bases separated the two germline ends. CDR3 size: 15 residues. Full variable domain (outside the CDR3, taken from reference TRBV5-6 and TRBJ1-2): DAGVTQSPTHLIKTRGQQVTLRCSPKSGHDTVSWYQQALGQGPQFIFQYYEEEERQRGNFPDRFSGHQFPNYSSELNVNALLLGDSALYLCASSLEIIEAHGYTFGSGTRLTVV.

The gene calls are TRBV6-1 and TRBJ2-2; no definite D call. The CDR3 spans 14 residues. Germline values: CDR1 MNHNS, CDR2 SASEGT. Trimming pared 1 base from V and 1 base from J, leaving 4 bases between. The CDR3 is CASSEGQNTGELFF. The CDR3 DNA follows: TGTGCCAGCAGTGAAGGGCAGAACACCGGGGAGCTGTTTTTT.

This chain's CDR3 is CASSQQGSGEKLFF. CDR3 DNA: TGCGCCAGCAGCCAACAGGGGAGTGGTGAAAAACTGTTTTTT. This rearrangement joins TRBV4-3 to TRBJ1-4; D perhaps matches TRBD1 (6 bases). Germline V gives CDR1 LGHNA, CDR2 YSLEER. Trimming shortened V by 2 bases and J by 7 bases, and 11 bases separated the two germline ends. The CDR3 runs to 14 residues.

In its sample, this clone was seen once. The V call is TRBV27, the J call TRBJ2-1; TRBD2 aligns across 8 bases. The CDR3 loop spans 17 amino acids. J gave up 5 bases and V 3 bases, and 12 bases lay outside the gene matches. The germline V gene has CDR1 MNHEY and CDR2 SMNVEV (reference sequence). This chain's CDR3 is CASSFTGGGFMNNEQFF. The CDR3 coding sequence is TGTGCCAGCAGTTTCACGGGAGGGGGGTTTATGAACAATGAGCAGTTCTTC.

There are many counts of this clone. The chain carries TRBV10-1 and TRBJ1-6, with 7 bases fitting TRBD1. CDR1 is WNHNN and CDR2 is SYGVQD in the germline V gene (reference sequence). This CDR3 spans 21 amino acids. V dropped 2 bases and J dropped 5; count of bases not matched to a gene: 21. The CDR3 loop is CASSEPRRGKYRGPDNSPLHF. In DNA form, the CDR3 reads TGCGCCAGCAGTGAGCCCCGCAGGGGGAAGTATAGGGGGCCCGATAATTCACCCCTCCACTTT.

V is TRBV6-5 and J is TRBJ1-2; TRBD1 is a possible D gene (5 bases). This CDR3 is 14 amino acids long. Germline V CDR1 and CDR2: MNHEY, SVGAGI. Trimming stripped 4 bases from V and 2 bases from J, with 11 bases between. The CDR3 region has the DNA TGTGCCAGCAGTTTCCTACAGGAGAACTATGGCTACACCTTC. As protein: CASSFLQENYGYTF.

The chain joins TRBV4-3 to TRBJ2-2; 11 bases fit TRBD2. This CDR3 has 15 residues. Germline V lookup: CDR1 LGHNA, CDR2 YSLEER. V shed 1 base, J shed 6 bases, and the junction held 1 base outside the gene matches. The CDR3 here is CASSQGLAGPGELFF. CDR3 bases: TGCGCCAGCAGCCAAGGACTAGCGGGACCCGGGGAGCTGTTTTTT.

The chain is built from TRBV15 and TRBJ2-5; perhaps TRBD2 as D (6 bases). CDR1 is LNHNV and CDR2 is YYDKDF in the germline V gene (reference sequence). The germline V and J ends were trimmed by 2 bases and 6 bases, with 13 bases remaining between them. This CDR3 comprises 14 residues. CDR3 in DNA: TGTGCCACCAGCAGATCCGTCGGAGGGAAGACCCAGTACTTC. Protein sequence: CATSRSVGGKTQYF.

The rearrangement links TRBV25-1 to TRBJ1-3; 10 nucleotides match TRBD1. Trimming at V came to 5 bases and at J to 4 bases, leaving 14 bases not matched to a gene. This CDR3 has 18 residues. The germline gives CDR1 MGHDK, CDR2 SYGVNS. The CDR3 loop reads CASSSPGTGVQAGNTIYF. In nucleotides, the CDR3 is TGTGCCAGCAGTAGTCCCGGGACAGGGGTTCAAGCCGGAAACACCATATATTTT.

CDR3 DNA sequence: TGTGCCAGCTCACCGGATCCGGAACTAGCGGGTAGCACAGATACGCAGTATTTT. Amino acids: CASSPDPELAGSTDTQYF. V gene TRBV18 combines with J gene TRBJ2-3, with TRBD2 matching over 9 bases. Trimming took 3 bases from V and 0 from J; bases not matched to a gene: 10. The CDR3 consists of 18 residues. CDR1 is KGHSH, CDR2 LQKENI, per germline.

The genes are TRBV29-1 and TRBJ2-3, with TRBD2 matching 7 bases. This CDR3 comprises 13 residues. Germline values: CDR1 SQVTM, CDR2 ANQGSEA. V gave up 4 bases and J gave up 5 bases; unmatched junction bases: 6. The CDR3 sequence is CSVGGGSEDTQYF. The CDR3 bases are TGCAGCGTTGGCGGGGGTTCGGAAGATACGCAGTATTTT.

The genes are TRBV27 and TRBJ1-6; 7 positions agree with TRBD1. Germline V gene sequence: CDR1 MNHEY, CDR2 SMNVEV (reference sequence). Trimming cost V 3 bases and J 10 bases; bases outside gene matches: 12. This CDR3 contains 16 residues. The CDR3 DNA reads TGTGCCAGCAGTTTTCTCCCAGGGGGTACCGGGTCACCCCTCCACTTT. It encodes CASSFLPGGTGSPLHF.

This chain joins TRBV6-5 and TRBJ2-5, with 8 bases identical to TRBD2. V gave up 0 bases and J gave up 4 bases; unmatched junction bases: 7. The germline gives CDR1 MNHEY, CDR2 SVGAGI. This CDR3 has 16 amino acids. CDR3 nucleotide sequence: TGTGCCAGCAGTTACTCGATGGCGGGAGGAAGAGAGACCCAGTACTTC. It encodes CASSYSMAGGRETQYF.

This clone was counted a few times. This chain links TRBV28 with TRBJ1-2; 7 nucleotides align to TRBD1. Trimming removed 2 bases from V and 5 bases from J; junction bases left unmatched: 8. The CDR3 extends over 15 amino acids. The germline V gene encodes CDR1 MDHEN and CDR2 SYDVKM. The CDR3 reads CASSLSTAGGYGYTF. In DNA form, the CDR3 reads TGTGCCAGCAGTTTAAGCACAGCAGGGGGATATGGCTACACCTTC.

The chain is built from TRBV6-6 and TRBJ1-2, with 10 bases identical to TRBD1. The V segment lost 2 bases and the J segment 6 bases; nucleotides outside the gene matches: 3. The CDR3 covers 14 residues. The germline gives CDR1 MNHNY, CDR2 SVGAGI (reference sequence). Here the CDR3 DNA reads TGTGCCAGCAGTTACGACAGGGGGCGACATGGCTACACCTTC. As protein: CASSYDRGRHGYTF.

The V and J genes are TRBV27 and TRBJ2-5; a weak D match, TRBD2 (6 bases). Looked up from germline, CDR1 is MNHEY and CDR2 is SMNVEV (reference sequence). The CDR3 covers 14 residues. Trimming removed 2 bases at V and 5 bases at J, with 12 bases between. The chain's CDR3 is CASSLAGMGETQYF. The CDR3 DNA is TGTGCCAGCAGTTTAGCGGGAATGGGGGAGACCCAGTACTTC.

The chain joins TRBV5-1 to TRBJ2-5, with D possibly TRBD1 on 6 matching bases. Germline CDR1 SGHRS, CDR2 YFSETQ. The V end was cut by 0 bases, the J end by 1 base, with 10 bases between. The CDR3 is 15 amino acids. The CDR3: CASSLGDISQETQYF. The CDR3 DNA reads TGCGCCAGCAGCTTGGGGGACATCTCCCAAGAGACCCAGTACTTC.

Note on this clone: The junction differs from germline at one of its ends, possibly a read error. The chain recombines TRBV5-6 with TRBJ1-1; 8 bases are a match to TRBD1. The CDR3 has 13 amino acids. Germline CDR1 is SGHDT and CDR2 is YYEEEE. CDR3 nucleotides: TGTGCCAGCAGCTTAGTTGGCAGGGGGCCTCCCGACTTT. Residues: CASSLVGRGPPDF.

The V and J genes are TRBV4-3 and TRBJ1-1, with D uncertain. CDR3 length: 15 residues. The germline gives CDR1 LGHNA, CDR2 YSLEER. Trimming took off 1 base at V and 6 bases at J, with 15 bases between the two ends. The CDR3 here is CASSQASTGWSEAFF. In DNA, the CDR3 is TGCGCCAGCAGCCAAGCATCGACGGGATGGTCTGAAGCTTTCTTT.

This sequence joins TRBV18 and TRBJ2-1; D is undetermined. CDR1 and CDR2 from the germline V gene are KGHSH and LQKENI. This CDR3 is 11 amino acids long. V gave up 5 bases and J gave up 8 bases, with 7 bases separating them. CDR3: CASSSVDEQFF. DNA for the CDR3: TGTGCCAGCTCATCGGTAGATGAGCAGTTCTTC.

The V gene is TRBV9, the J gene TRBJ2-7, with TRBD1 matching over 8 bases. V was clipped by 4 bases and J by 2 bases; unmatched bases: 5. This CDR3 comprises 14 residues. The germline V gene encodes CDR1 SGDLS and CDR2 YYNGEE. CDR3 nucleotide sequence: TGTGCCAGCAGCCCAGGGGGCCTCACCTACGAGCAGTACTTC. Its protein is CASSPGGLTYEQYF.

This sequence joins TRBV29-1 and TRBJ1-2; weak D call: TRBD1 (6 bases). From germline, CDR1 is SQVTM and CDR2 ANQGSEA. There are 15 residues in the CDR3. Trimming removed 4 bases from V and 8 bases from J, with 23 bases in between. Here the CDR3 reads CSVGVWAGDTEGYTF. CDR3 in DNA: TGCAGCGTTGGTGTTTGGGCAGGGGATACGGAGGGCTACACCTTC.